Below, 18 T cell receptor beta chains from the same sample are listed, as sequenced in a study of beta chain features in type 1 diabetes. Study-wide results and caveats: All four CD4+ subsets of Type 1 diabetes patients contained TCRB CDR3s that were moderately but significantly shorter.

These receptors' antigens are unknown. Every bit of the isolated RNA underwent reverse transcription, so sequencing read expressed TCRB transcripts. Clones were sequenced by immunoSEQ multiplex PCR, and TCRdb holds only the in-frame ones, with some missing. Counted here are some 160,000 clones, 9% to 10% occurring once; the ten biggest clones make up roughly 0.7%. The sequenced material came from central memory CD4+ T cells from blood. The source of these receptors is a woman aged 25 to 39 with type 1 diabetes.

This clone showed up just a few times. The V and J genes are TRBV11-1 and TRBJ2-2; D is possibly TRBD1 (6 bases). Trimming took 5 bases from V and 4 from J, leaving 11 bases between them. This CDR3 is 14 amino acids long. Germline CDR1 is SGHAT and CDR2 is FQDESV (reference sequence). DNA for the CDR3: TGTGCCAGCAGCACCGACAGGAGCACCGGGGAGCTGTTTTTT. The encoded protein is CASSTDRSTGELFF.

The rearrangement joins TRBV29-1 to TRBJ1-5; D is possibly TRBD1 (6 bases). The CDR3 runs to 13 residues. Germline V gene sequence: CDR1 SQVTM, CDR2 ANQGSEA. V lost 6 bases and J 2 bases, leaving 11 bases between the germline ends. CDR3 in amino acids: CSVQGYGNQPQHF. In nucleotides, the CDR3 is TGCAGCGTGCAGGGGTATGGCAATCAGCCCCAGCATTTT.

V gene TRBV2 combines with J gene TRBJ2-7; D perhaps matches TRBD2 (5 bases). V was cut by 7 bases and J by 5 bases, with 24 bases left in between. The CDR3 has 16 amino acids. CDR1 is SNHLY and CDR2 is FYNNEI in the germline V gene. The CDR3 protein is CASIPNRPRSEDEQYF. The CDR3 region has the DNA TGTGCCAGCATCCCTAACCGCCCTAGGTCGGAGGACGAGCAGTACTTC.

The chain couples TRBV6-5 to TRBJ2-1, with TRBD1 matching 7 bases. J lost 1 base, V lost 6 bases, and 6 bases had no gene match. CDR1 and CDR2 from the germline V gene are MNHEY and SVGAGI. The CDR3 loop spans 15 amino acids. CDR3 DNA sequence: TGTGCCAGCAGCCGGACAGGTACTTCCTACAATGAGCAGTTCTTC. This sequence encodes CASSRTGTSYNEQFF.

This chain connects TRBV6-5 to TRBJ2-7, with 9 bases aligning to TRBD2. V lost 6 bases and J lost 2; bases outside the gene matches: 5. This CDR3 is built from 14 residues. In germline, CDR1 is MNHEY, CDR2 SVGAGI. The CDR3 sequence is CASRAGGTTYEQYF. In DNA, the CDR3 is TGTGCCAGCAGGGCGGGAGGGACGACCTACGAGCAGTACTTC.

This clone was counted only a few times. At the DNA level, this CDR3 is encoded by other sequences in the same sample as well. CDR3 sequence (DNA): TGTGCCAGCAGTTGGACTAGCGGGAGTAGTACAGATACGCAGTATTTT. It translates to CASSWTSGSSTDTQYF. V gene TRBV7-6 combines with J gene TRBJ2-3; TRBD2 matches 13 bases. Germline CDR1 SGHVS, CDR2 FNYEAQ. After removal of 6 bases from V and 3 bases from J, the junction contained 6 bases not matched to a gene. CDR3 length equals 16 residues.

The chain's CDR3 is CASSFEYSYNEQFF. In DNA, the CDR3 is TGCGCCAGCAGCTTTGAGTACTCCTACAATGAGCAGTTCTTC. The rearrangement links TRBV5-1 to TRBJ2-1, with unresolved D. V was pared by 2 bases and J by 0 bases, with 6 bases between. This CDR3 has 14 amino acids. CDR1 and CDR2 from the germline V gene are SGHRS and YFSETQ.

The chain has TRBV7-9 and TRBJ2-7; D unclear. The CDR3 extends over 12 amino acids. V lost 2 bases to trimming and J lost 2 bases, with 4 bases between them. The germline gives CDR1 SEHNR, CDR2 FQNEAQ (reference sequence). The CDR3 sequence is CASSLSTYEQYF. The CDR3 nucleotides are TGTGCCAGCAGCTTAAGCACCTACGAGCAGTACTTC.

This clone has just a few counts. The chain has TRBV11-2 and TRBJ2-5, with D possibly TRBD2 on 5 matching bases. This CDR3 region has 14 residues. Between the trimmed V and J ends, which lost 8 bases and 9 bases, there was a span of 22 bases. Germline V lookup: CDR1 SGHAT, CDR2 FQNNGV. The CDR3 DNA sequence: TGTGCCAGCCGGACGGGGTTCAGCTCATTGGCCCAGTACTTC. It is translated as CASRTGFSSLAQYF.

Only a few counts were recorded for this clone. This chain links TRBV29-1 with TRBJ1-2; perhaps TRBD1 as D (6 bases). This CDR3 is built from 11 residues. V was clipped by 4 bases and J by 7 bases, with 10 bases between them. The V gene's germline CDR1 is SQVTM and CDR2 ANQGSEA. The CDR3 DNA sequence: TGCAGCGTTGGGAACAGGGCTGGCTACACCTTC. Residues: CSVGNRAGYTF.

In DNA, the CDR3 is TGCGCCAGCAGCCAAGAGGAGGGTTACGATACGCAGTATTTT. This encodes CASSQEEGYDTQYF. V gene TRBV4-1 combines with J gene TRBJ2-3, with a tentative D call TRBD2 (6 bases). The V and J ends lost 0 bases and 6 bases respectively, with 10 bases between them. CDR1 and CDR2 (germline): MGHRA, YSYEKL. CDR3 length: 14 amino acids.

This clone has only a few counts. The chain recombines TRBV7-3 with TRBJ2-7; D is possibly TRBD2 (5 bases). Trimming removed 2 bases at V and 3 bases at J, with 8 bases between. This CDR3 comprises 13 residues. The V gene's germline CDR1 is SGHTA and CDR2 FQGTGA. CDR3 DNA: TGTGCCAGCAGCTTATCGGACTTCTACGAGCAGTACTTC. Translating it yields CASSLSDFYEQYF.

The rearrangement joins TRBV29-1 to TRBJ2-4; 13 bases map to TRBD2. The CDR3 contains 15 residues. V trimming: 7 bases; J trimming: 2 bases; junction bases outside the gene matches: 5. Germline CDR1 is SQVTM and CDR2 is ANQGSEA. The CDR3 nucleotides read TGCAGCGCTCGGGGGACTAGCGGGACCAAAAACATTCAGTACTTC. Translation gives CSARGTSGTKNIQYF.

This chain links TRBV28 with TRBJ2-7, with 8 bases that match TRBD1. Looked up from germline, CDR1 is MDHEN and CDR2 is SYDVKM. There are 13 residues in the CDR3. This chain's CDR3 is CGTRGTGSYEQYF. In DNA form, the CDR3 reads TGTGGAACGAGGGGGACAGGATCCTACGAGCAGTACTTC.

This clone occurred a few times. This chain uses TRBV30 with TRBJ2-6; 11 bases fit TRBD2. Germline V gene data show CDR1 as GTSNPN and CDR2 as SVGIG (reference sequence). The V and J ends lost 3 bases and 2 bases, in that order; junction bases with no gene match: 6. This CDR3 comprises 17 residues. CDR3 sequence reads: CAWRIAGGPAGANVLTF. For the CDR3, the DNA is TGTGCCTGGAGAATAGCGGGAGGGCCTGCTGGGGCCAACGTCCTGACTTTC.

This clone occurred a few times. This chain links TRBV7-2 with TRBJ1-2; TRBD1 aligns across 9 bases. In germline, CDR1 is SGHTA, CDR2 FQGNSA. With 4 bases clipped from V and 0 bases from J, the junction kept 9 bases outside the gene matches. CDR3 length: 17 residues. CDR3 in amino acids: CASSSGQGRLANYGYTF. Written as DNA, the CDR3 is TGTGCCAGCAGCTCGGGACAGGGAAGGCTAGCTAACTATGGCTACACCTTC.

CDR3 region: CASRDRDVGTQYF. The CDR3 DNA reads TGTGCCAGCCGGGACAGAGATGTGGGTACGCAGTATTTT. The rearrangement links TRBV5-6 to TRBJ2-3; 7 bases are shared with TRBD1. The CDR3 consists of 13 residues. V gave up 7 bases and J gave up 8 bases; unmatched junction bases: 10. Germline-derived CDR1 and CDR2 are SGHDT and YYEEEE.

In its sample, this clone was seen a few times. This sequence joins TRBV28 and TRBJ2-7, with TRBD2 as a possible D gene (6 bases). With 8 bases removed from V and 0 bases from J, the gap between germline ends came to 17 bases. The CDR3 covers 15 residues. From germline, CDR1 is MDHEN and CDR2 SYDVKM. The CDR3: CASSPRGDPSYEQYF. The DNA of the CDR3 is TGTGCCAGCTCTCCCCGCGGGGATCCCTCCTACGAGCAGTACTTC.